This paragraph covers one T cell receptor (beta chain) sequence. Its antigen is not known. The data were obtained in a study of T cell responses to AZD1222 COVID-19 vaccine. The study's findings and limits: Sampled repertoires all dated from after the peak T cell response.

The repertoire was sequenced with immunoSEQ multiplex PCR; TCRdb's copy has only in-frame clones and lacks some. Seen here are about 80,000 clones, 70% to 90% observed once, and the top ten hold about 9.4%. V dropped 1 base and J dropped 5 bases, with 30 bases sitting between them. The CDR3 contains 20 residues. Germline-derived CDR1 and CDR2 are MDHEN and SYDVKM. The J gene is TRBJ2-7, the V gene TRBV28, with D perhaps matching TRBD2 (6 bases). The sample was peripheral blood, taken 28 days after the second AZD1222 dose. This sequence originates from an adult who received the AZD1222 COVID-19 vaccine. CDR3 sequence: CASSLSETPQTSVAIDEQYF. DNA for the CDR3: TGTGCCAGCAGTTTATCTGAGACTCCCCAGACTAGTGTTGCCATAGACGAGCAGTACTTC.